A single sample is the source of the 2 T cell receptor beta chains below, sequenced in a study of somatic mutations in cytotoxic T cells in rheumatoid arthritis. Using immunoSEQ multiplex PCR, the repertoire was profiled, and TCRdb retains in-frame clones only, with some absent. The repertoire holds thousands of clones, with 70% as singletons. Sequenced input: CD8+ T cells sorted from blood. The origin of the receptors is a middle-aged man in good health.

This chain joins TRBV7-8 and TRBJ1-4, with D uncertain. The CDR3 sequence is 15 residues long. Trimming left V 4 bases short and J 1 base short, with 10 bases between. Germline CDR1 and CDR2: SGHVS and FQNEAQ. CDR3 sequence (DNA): TGTGCCAGCAGCTCTGGCTTTGGAACTAATGAAAAACTGTTTTTT. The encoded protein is CASSSGFGTNEKLFF.

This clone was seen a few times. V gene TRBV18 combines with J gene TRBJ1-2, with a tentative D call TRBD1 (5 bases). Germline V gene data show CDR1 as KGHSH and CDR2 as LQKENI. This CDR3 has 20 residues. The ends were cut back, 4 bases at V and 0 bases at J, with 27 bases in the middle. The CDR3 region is CASSQTGTPSLGSANYGYTF. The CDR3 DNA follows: TGTGCCAGCTCACAAACCGGGACCCCGTCACTGGGTTCAGCTAACTATGGCTACACCTTC.